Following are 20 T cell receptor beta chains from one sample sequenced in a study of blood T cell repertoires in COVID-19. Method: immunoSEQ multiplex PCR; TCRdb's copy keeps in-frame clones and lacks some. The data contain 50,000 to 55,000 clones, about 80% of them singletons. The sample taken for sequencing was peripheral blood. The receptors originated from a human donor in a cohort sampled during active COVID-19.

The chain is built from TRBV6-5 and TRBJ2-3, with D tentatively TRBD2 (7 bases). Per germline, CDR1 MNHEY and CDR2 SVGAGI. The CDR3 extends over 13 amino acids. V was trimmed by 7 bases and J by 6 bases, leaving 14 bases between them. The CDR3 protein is CASTMGGRDTQYF. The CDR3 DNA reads TGTGCCAGCACCATGGGGGGGCGGGATACGCAGTATTTT.

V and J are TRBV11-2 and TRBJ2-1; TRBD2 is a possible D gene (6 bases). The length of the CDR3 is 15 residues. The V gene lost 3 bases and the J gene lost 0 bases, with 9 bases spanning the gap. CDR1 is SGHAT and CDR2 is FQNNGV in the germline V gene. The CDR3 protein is CASSFSGGSYNEQFF. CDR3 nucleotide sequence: TGTGCCAGCAGCTTTTCCGGGGGCTCCTACAATGAGCAGTTCTTC.

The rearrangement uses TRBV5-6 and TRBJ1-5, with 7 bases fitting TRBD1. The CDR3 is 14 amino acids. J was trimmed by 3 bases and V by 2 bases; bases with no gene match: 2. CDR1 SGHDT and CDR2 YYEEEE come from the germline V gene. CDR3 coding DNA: TGTGCCAGCAGCTTACAGGGGATCAATCAGCCCCAGCATTTT. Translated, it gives CASSLQGINQPQHF.

DNA of the CDR3: TGTGCCAGCAACGGACAGGGGTCAACTAATGAAAAACTGTTTTTT. Translated: CASNGQGSTNEKLFF. V and J are TRBV19 and TRBJ1-4, with 9 bases that match TRBD1. This CDR3 region has 15 residues. Germline trimming cut 9 bases from V and 0 bases from J; bases unmatched to any gene: 5. CDR1 and CDR2 from the germline V gene are LNHDA and SQIVND (reference sequence).

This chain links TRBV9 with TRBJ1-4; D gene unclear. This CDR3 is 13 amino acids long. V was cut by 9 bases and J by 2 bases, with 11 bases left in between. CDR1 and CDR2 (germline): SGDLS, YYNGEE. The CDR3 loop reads CATPGETNEKLFF. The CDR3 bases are TGTGCCACCCCGGGAGAGACTAATGAAAAACTGTTTTTT. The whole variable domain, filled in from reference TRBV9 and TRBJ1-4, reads DSGVTQTPKHLITATGQRVTLRCSPRSGDLSVYWYQQSLDQGLQFLIQYYNGEERAKGNILERFSAQQFPDLHSELNLSSLELGDSALYFCATPGETNEKLFFGSGTQLSVL.

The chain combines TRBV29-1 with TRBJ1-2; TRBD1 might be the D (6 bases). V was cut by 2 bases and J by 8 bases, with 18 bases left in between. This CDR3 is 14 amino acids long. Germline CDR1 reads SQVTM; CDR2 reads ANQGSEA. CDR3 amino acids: CSVENLPGAPGYTF. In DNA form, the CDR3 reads TGCAGCGTTGAAAACTTACCAGGGGCCCCCGGCTACACCTTC.

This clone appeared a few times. The CDR3 sequence is CASSLQGVGEQYF. The CDR3 bases are TGCGCCAGCAGTTTACAGGGGGTTGGCGAGCAGTACTTC. V usage is TRBV10-1 and J usage is TRBJ2-7; TRBD1 matches 8 bases. The CDR3 has 13 amino acids. The germline V gene has CDR1 WNHNN and CDR2 SYGVQD (reference sequence). The J segment lost 6 bases and the V segment lost 5 bases, leaving 6 bases of the junction unmatched.

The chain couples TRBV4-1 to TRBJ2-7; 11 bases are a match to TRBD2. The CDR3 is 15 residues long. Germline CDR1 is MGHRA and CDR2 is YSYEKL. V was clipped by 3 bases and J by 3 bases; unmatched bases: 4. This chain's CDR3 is CASSHRLAGLYEQYF. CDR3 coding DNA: TGCGCCAGCAGCCACCGACTAGCGGGGCTCTACGAGCAGTACTTC.

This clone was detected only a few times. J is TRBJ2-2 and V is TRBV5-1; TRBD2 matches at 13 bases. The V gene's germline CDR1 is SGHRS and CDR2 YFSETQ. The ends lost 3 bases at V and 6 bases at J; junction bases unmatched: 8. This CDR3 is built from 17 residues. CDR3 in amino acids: CASSWTSGSPSAGELFF. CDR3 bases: TGCGCCAGCAGCTGGACTAGCGGGAGTCCAAGCGCCGGGGAGCTGTTTTTT.

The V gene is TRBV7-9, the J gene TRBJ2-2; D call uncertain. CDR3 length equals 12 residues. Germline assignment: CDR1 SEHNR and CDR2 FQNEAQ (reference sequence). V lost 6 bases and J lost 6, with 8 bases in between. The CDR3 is CASRTRAGELFF. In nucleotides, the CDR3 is TGTGCCAGCAGGACACGAGCCGGGGAGCTGTTTTTT.

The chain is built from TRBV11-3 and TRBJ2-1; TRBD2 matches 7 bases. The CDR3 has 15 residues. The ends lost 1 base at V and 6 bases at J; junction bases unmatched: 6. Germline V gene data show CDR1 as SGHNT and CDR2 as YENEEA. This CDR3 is CASSLVASGINEQFF. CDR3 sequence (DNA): TGTGCCAGCAGCTTAGTGGCTAGCGGAATCAATGAGCAGTTCTTC. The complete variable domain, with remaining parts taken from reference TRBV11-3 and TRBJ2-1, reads EAGVVQSPRYKIIEKKQPVAFWCNPISGHNTLYWYLQNLGQGPELLIRYENEEAVDDSQLPKDRFSAERLKGVDSTLKIQPAELGDSAVYLCASSLVASGINEQFFGPGTRLTVL.

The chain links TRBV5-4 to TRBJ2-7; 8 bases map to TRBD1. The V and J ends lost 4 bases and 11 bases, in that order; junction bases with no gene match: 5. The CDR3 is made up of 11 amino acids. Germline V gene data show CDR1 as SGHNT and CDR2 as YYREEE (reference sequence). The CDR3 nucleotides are TGTGCCAGCAGCCCAGGACAGGGTAAGTACTTC. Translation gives CASSPGQGKYF.

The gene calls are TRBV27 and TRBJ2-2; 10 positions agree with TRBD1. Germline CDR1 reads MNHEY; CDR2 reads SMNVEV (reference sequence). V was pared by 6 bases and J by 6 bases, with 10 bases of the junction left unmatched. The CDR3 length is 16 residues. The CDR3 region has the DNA TGTGCCAGCAGGGGCCCCGGGACAGGGGTCGCCGGGGAGCTGTTTTTT. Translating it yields CASRGPGTGVAGELFF.

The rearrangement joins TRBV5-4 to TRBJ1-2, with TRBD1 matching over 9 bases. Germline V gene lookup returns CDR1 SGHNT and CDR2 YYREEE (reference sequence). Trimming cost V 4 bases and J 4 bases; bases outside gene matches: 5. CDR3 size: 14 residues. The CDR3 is CASSRGTGSYGYTF. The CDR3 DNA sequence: TGTGCCAGCAGCAGGGGGACAGGGTCCTATGGCTACACCTTC.

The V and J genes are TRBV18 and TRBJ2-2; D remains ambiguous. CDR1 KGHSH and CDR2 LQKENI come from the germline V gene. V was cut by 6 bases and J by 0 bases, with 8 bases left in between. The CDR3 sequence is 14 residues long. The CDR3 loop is CASSRSANTGELFF. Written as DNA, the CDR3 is TGTGCCAGCTCCCGCAGCGCGAACACCGGGGAGCTGTTTTTT.

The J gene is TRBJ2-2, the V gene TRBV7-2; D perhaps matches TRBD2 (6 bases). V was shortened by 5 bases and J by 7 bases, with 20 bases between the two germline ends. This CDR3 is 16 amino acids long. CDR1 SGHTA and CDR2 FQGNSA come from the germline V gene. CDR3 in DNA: TGTGCCAGCAGCATGAGGTTGCGGGAAATGATCGGGGAGCTGTTTTTT. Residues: CASSMRLREMIGELFF.

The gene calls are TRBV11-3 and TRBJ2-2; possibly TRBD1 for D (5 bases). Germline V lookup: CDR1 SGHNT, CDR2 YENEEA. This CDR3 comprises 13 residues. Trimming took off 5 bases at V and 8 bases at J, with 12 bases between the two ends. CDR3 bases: TGTGCCAGCAGCATAGCAGGGCAAGGGGAGCTGTTTTTT. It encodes CASSIAGQGELFF.

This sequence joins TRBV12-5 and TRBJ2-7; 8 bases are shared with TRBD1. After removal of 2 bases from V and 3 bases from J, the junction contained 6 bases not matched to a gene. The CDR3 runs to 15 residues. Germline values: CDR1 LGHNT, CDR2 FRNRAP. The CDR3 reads CASGLLTGEYYEQYF. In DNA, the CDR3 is TGTGCTAGTGGTTTGTTGACAGGGGAATACTACGAGCAGTACTTC. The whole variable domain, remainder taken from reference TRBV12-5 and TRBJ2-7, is DARVTQTPRHKVTEMGQEVTMRCQPILGHNTVFWYRQTMMQGLELLAYFRNRAPLDDSGMPKDRFSAEMPDATLATLKIQPSEPRDSAVYFCASGLLTGEYYEQYFGPGTRLTVT.

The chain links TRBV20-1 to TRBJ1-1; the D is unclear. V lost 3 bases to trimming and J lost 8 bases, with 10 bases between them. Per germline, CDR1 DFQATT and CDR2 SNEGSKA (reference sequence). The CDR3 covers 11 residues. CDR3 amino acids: CSASPLLEAFF. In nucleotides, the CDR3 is TGCAGTGCTAGCCCCTTATTGGAAGCTTTCTTT.

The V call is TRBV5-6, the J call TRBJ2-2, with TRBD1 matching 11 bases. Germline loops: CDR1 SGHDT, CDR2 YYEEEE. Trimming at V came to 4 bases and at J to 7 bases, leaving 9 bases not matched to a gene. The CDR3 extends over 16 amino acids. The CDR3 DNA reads TGTGCCAGCAGCCGTATGGACAGGGGGCTACACGGGGAGCTGTTTTTT. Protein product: CASSRMDRGLHGELFF.